These 15 T cell receptor beta chains were sequenced from one sample in a study of cytomegalovirus exposure and HLA in healthy donors. Primers: 60 Vbeta forward and 13 Jbeta reverse. Profiling relied on immunoSEQ multiplex PCR, and the TCRdb table lists in-frame clones only, not all of them. Of around 100,000 clones in the sample, over 60% are singletons; the top ten hold about 5%. The sequencing sample was made of PBMCs. The receptors originated from a female donor in good health and CMV-seropositive.

This chain joins TRBV28 and TRBJ2-3, with 7 bases lining up with TRBD2. CDR1 is MDHEN, CDR2 SYDVKM, per germline. The CDR3 sequence is 16 residues long. V trimming: 7 bases; J trimming: 3 bases; junction bases outside the gene matches: 13. The CDR3 is CASKGMRLASTDTQYF. The CDR3 DNA sequence: TGTGCCAGCAAGGGAATGAGACTAGCTTCAACAGATACGCAGTATTTT. The whole variable domain, remainder taken from reference TRBV28 and TRBJ2-3, is DVKVTQSSRYLVKRTGEKVFLECVQDMDHENMFWYRQDPGLGLRLIYFSYDVKMKEKGDIPEGYSVSREKKERFSLILESASTNQTSMYLCASKGMRLASTDTQYFGPGTRLTVL.

This clone appeared once. The chain recombines TRBV15 with TRBJ2-4; possible D gene TRBD1, 5 bases. V was clipped by 0 bases and J by 10 bases, with 16 bases between them. This CDR3 contains 15 residues. The germline CDR1 and CDR2 sequences are LNHNV and YYDKDF (reference sequence). CDR3 nucleotides: TGTGCCACCAGCAGAGATTGGGCAGGGATTACTATTCAGTACTTC. As protein: CATSRDWAGITIQYF.

V is TRBV27 and J is TRBJ2-7; 9 nucleotides match TRBD2. J was trimmed by 2 bases and V by 0 bases; bases with no gene match: 5. The CDR3 has 16 residues. Germline V CDR1 and CDR2: MNHEY, SMNVEV (reference sequence). CDR3 region: CASSLSSGGWTYEQYF. For the CDR3, the DNA is TGTGCCAGCAGTTTATCTAGCGGGGGATGGACCTACGAGCAGTACTTC.

The rearrangement links TRBV12-2 to TRBJ2-2; the D call of TRBD2 is as the table states it, not checked on the DNA. TRBV12-2 is tagged as a pseudogene. CDR3 length: 18 amino acids. The CDR3 sequence is CASRLSPPPRGGVGELFF. As DNA, the CDR3 is TGTGCAAGTCGCTTATCCCCTCCCCCGCGGGGAGGAGTCGGGGAGCTGTTTTTT.

This chain links TRBV30 with TRBJ2-1; TRBD2 might be the D (6 bases). V lost 1 base and J lost 2, with 12 bases in between. CDR3 length: 15 amino acids. Germline CDR1 is GTSNPN and CDR2 is SVGIG (reference sequence). CDR3 nucleotides: TGTGCCTGGAGTGCTGGGGGGACCACCTACAATGAGCAGTTCTTC. Its protein product is CAWSAGGTTYNEQFF. Looking up the rest from reference TRBV30 and TRBJ2-1 gives the full variable domain: SQTIHQWPATLVQPVGSPLSLECTVEGTSNPNLYWYRQAAGRGLQLLFYSVGIGQISSEVPQNLSASRPQDRQFILSSKKLLLSDSGFYLCAWSAGGTTYNEQFFGPGTRLTVL.

V gene TRBV15 combines with J gene TRBJ1-1; 9 bases agree with TRBD1. With V trimmed by 0 bases and J by 4 bases, 12 bases remained unmatched. The CDR3 totals 18 residues. Germline V gene lookup returns CDR1 LNHNV and CDR2 YYDKDF (reference sequence). In nucleotides, the CDR3 is TGTGCCACCAGCAGAGATTCTTTAGCGGGACAGGGTATCACTGAAGCTTTCTTT. Translated, it gives CATSRDSLAGQGITEAFF. Filled out from reference TRBV15 and TRBJ1-1, the complete variable domain reads DAMVIQNPRYQVTQFGKPVTLSCSQTLNHNVMYWYQQKSSQAPKLLFHYYDKDFNNEADTPDNFQSRRPNTSFCFLDIRSPGLGDTAMYLCATSRDSLAGQGITEAFFGQGTRLTVV.

This rearrangement joins TRBV30 to TRBJ2-4; D might be TRBD2 (6 bases). This CDR3 contains 16 residues. Germline lookup yields CDR1 GTSNPN and CDR2 SVGIG (reference sequence). V lost 3 bases and J lost 5, with 20 bases in between. The CDR3 sequence is CAWSLTPGLSENIQYF. The CDR3 DNA reads as TGTGCCTGGAGCCTCACCCCGGGACTCTCTGAAAACATTCAGTACTTC.

The chain recombines TRBV6-1 with TRBJ2-2; D gene uncertain. CDR1 is MNHNS and CDR2 is SASEGT in the germline V gene. The ends were cut back, 6 bases at V and 4 bases at J, with 9 bases in the middle. This CDR3 spans 13 amino acids. Written as DNA, the CDR3 is TGTGCCAGCAGGCCCACCGGCACCGGGGAGCTGTTTTTT. Translating gives CASRPTGTGELFF.

The chain carries TRBV11-2 and TRBJ2-3; TRBD2 aligns across 8 bases. CDR3 length: 15 residues. After removal of 4 bases from V and 2 bases from J, the junction contained 5 bases not matched to a gene. In germline, CDR1 is SGHAT, CDR2 FQNNGV. The chain's CDR3 is CASSWGRGDTDTQYF. For the CDR3, the DNA is TGTGCCAGCAGCTGGGGGCGGGGGGACACAGATACGCAGTATTTT.

The J gene is TRBJ2-1, the V gene TRBV9, with 9 bases matching TRBD2. This CDR3 is built from 15 residues. Trimming took 0 bases from V and 4 from J; bases not matched to a gene: 2. The V gene's germline CDR1 is SGDLS and CDR2 YYNGEE. The CDR3 region is CASSVGLAEYNEQFF. Written as DNA, the CDR3 is TGTGCCAGCAGCGTAGGACTAGCGGAATACAATGAGCAGTTCTTC.

The chain combines TRBV15 with TRBJ2-1, with a tentative D call TRBD2 (6 bases). The CDR3 loop spans 15 amino acids. The V end was cut by 0 bases, the J end by 7 bases, with 13 bases between. Germline-derived CDR1 and CDR2 are LNHNV and YYDKDF (reference sequence). The DNA for the CDR3 is TGTGCCACCAGCAGAGATGGCGGGGCCGTGAATGAGCAGTTCTTC. Amino acids: CATSRDGGAVNEQFF.

The chain couples TRBV5-5 to TRBJ2-7, with 8 bases matching TRBD1. Per germline, CDR1 SGHKS and CDR2 YYEKEE (reference sequence). V trimming: 2 bases; J trimming: 2 bases; junction bases outside the gene matches: 3. The CDR3 consists of 14 residues. The CDR3 DNA is TGTGCCAGCAGCTTAGGGACAGGTACCTACGAGCAGTACTTC. Protein: CASSLGTGTYEQYF.

The V call is TRBV7-2, the J call TRBJ2-7, with D possibly TRBD2 on 5 matching bases. V was clipped by 4 bases and J by 6 bases, with 13 bases between them. CDR3 length equals 13 residues. Germline V gene data show CDR1 as SGHTA and CDR2 as FQGNSA. Here the CDR3 DNA reads TGTGCCAGCAGCTCCCCGGTCCGGGGCGAGCAGTACTTC. Its translation: CASSSPVRGEQYF.

J is TRBJ2-1 and V is TRBV19, with 11 positions matching TRBD2. After removal of 0 bases from V and 3 bases from J, the junction contained 1 base not matched to a gene. Germline V gene data show CDR1 as LNHDA and CDR2 as SQIVND (reference sequence). This CDR3 is 16 amino acids long. Here the CDR3 reads CASSIDLAGGYNEQFF. DNA for the CDR3: TGTGCCAGTAGTATAGATCTAGCGGGAGGCTACAATGAGCAGTTCTTC.

This clone was seen a few times. The chain employs TRBV7-2 and TRBJ2-7; maybe TRBD2 (6 bases). V was shortened by 5 bases and J by 0 bases, with 11 bases between the two germline ends. This CDR3 contains 14 residues. CDR1 and CDR2 (germline): SGHTA, FQGNSA. The CDR3 DNA follows: TGTGCCAGCAGCCCGACGACTAGCTCCTACGAGCAGTACTTC. Translation: CASSPTTSSYEQYF.